These 13 T cell receptor beta chains originate from one sample sequenced in a study of PD-L1 blockade in urothelial cancer. Documented time point: peripheral blood 6 weeks after treatment start. Clones were read by immunoSEQ multiplex PCR, and TCRdb kept only the in-frame ones, dropping some. The repertoire holds about 120,000 clones, with about 89% as singletons. Here the sequenced sample was PBMCs, taken around atezolizumab (anti-PD-L1) treatment. The receptors shown here come from a man in his sixties with urothelial cancer.

J is TRBJ2-5 and V is TRBV6-5, with D perhaps TRBD1 (6 bases). V was clipped by 7 bases and J by 5 bases, with 17 bases between them. Germline CDR1 is MNHEY and CDR2 is SVGAGI. This CDR3 has 14 residues. The CDR3 DNA follows: TGTGCCAGCACCGAACGGACAGTCGGGGAGACCCAGTACTTC. Residues: CASTERTVGETQYF.

The V gene is TRBV28, the J gene TRBJ2-6; 7 bases align to TRBD1. Germline V gene lookup returns CDR1 MDHEN and CDR2 SYDVKM. The V gene end was trimmed by 6 bases and the J gene end by 1 base; junction bases not matched to a gene: 3. The CDR3 covers 15 residues. In nucleotides, the CDR3 is TGTGCCAGCAGATCGACAGGGTCTGGGGCCAACGTCCTGACTTTC. The encoded protein is CASRSTGSGANVLTF.

This chain links TRBV4-3 with TRBJ2-1, with 8 bases that match TRBD2. Germline CDR1 reads LGHNA; CDR2 reads YSLEER. The CDR3 extends over 15 amino acids. Unmatched junction bases numbered 1, after V lost 0 bases and J lost 3 bases. The CDR3 nucleotides read TGCGCCAGCAGCCAAGATGGGACTAGCTACAATGAGCAGTTCTTC. Its protein product is CASSQDGTSYNEQFF.

J is TRBJ1-4 and V is TRBV29-1, with a weak D call TRBD1 (5 bases). Germline CDR1 reads SQVTM; CDR2 reads ANQGSEA. The V end lost 4 bases, the J end lost 7 bases, and 10 bases lay between the germline ends. The CDR3 runs to 12 residues. The CDR3 spells CSVAQGSEKLFF. The CDR3 DNA sequence: TGCAGCGTTGCGCAGGGAAGTGAAAAACTGTTTTTT.

With respect to this clone: The junction departs from germline at one end; a sequencing error may be responsible. The rearrangement joins TRBV4-1 to TRBJ1-4, with TRBD1 as a possible D gene (5 bases). Germline CDR1 is MGHRA and CDR2 is YSYEKL. The CDR3 is made up of 15 amino acids. The CDR3 DNA is TGCGCCAGCTGCCAGACAGCCGCAACTAATGAAAAACTGTTTTTT. Translated: CASCQTAATNEKLFF.

The chain is built from TRBV25-1 and TRBJ2-5; 9 nucleotides agree with TRBD2. J lost 3 bases, V lost 4 bases, and 9 bases had no gene match. The CDR3 spans 16 residues. The germline V gene has CDR1 MGHDK and CDR2 SYGVNS. CDR3 sequence (DNA): TGTGCCAGCAGTGGAGGTACTAGCGGGCGCGAAGAGACCCAGTACTTC. It specifies CASSGGTSGREETQYF.

This chain links TRBV7-9 with TRBJ1-1, with TRBD1 matching over 9 bases. CDR1 is SEHNR, CDR2 FQNEAQ, per germline (reference sequence). The CDR3 contains 16 residues. After removal of 4 bases from V and 5 bases from J, the junction contained 11 bases not matched to a gene. CDR3: CASSSRDRVRETEAFF. The DNA for the CDR3 is TGTGCCAGCAGCTCCCGGGACAGGGTCAGAGAGACTGAAGCTTTCTTT. Filled out from reference TRBV7-9 and TRBJ1-1, the complete variable domain reads DTGVSQNPRHKITKRGQNVTFRCDPISEHNRLYWYRQTLGQGPEFLTYFQNEAQLEKSRLLSDRFSAERPKGSFSTLEIQRTEQGDSAMYLCASSSRDRVRETEAFFGQGTRLTVV.

Here the CDR3 DNA reads TGCGCCAGCAGCTTTGGCGGGACGAACACCGGGGAGCTGTTTTTT. This translates into CASSFGGTNTGELFF. The chain couples TRBV5-1 to TRBJ2-2; D is possibly TRBD2 (6 bases). Germline V gene data show CDR1 as SGHRS and CDR2 as YFSETQ. The CDR3 contains 15 residues. The germline V and J ends were trimmed by 2 bases and 0 bases, with 8 bases remaining between them.

This chain joins TRBV6-6 and TRBJ2-2, with 10 bases matching TRBD1. The J segment lost 5 bases and the V segment lost 4 bases, leaving 4 bases of the junction unmatched. This CDR3 region has 15 residues. CDR1 is MNHNY and CDR2 is SVGAGI in the germline V gene (reference sequence). As DNA, the CDR3 is TGTGCCAGCAGTTGGGGACAGGGGAGGACCGGGGAGCTGTTTTTT. This gives the protein CASSWGQGRTGELFF.

The V call is TRBV11-1, the J call TRBJ2-3; D unresolved. Germline values: CDR1 SGHAT, CDR2 FQDESV (reference sequence). The CDR3 is made up of 14 amino acids. Between the trimmed V and J ends, which lost 1 base and 4 bases, there was a span of 9 bases. CDR3 region: CASSLEQYPDTQYF. The CDR3 DNA follows: TGTGCCAGCAGCTTAGAACAGTATCCAGATACGCAGTATTTT.

This clone was recorded only once. This CDR3 reads CASSLTSGGMSNGTEAFF. CDR3 sequence (DNA): TGTGCCAGCAGCTTAACGTCAGGGGGAATGAGTAACGGCACTGAAGCTTTCTTT. The rearrangement joins TRBV11-2 to TRBJ1-1; TRBD1 matches at 7 bases. The CDR3 is made up of 18 amino acids. CDR1 is SGHAT, CDR2 FQNNGV, per germline. The V and J ends lost 2 bases and 4 bases, in that order; junction bases with no gene match: 16.

This clone has just a few counts. The CDR3 nucleotides are TGTGCCAGCAGCTTACTCAGGGCTTACGAGCAGTACTTC. This gives the protein CASSLLRAYEQYF. V gene TRBV7-2 combines with J gene TRBJ2-7; a weak D match, TRBD1 (5 bases). Trimming shortened V by 2 bases and J by 4 bases, and 9 bases separated the two germline ends. The CDR3 runs 13 residues. Per germline, CDR1 SGHTA and CDR2 FQGNSA.

This CDR3 is CATSRVSVQETQYF. The CDR3 DNA follows: TGTGCCACCAGCAGAGTCAGCGTCCAAGAGACCCAGTACTTC. The genes are TRBV15 and TRBJ2-5, with D uncertain. Trimming took off 1 base at V and 1 base at J, with 7 bases between the two ends. Germline assignment: CDR1 LNHNV and CDR2 YYDKDF (reference sequence). This CDR3 contains 14 residues.